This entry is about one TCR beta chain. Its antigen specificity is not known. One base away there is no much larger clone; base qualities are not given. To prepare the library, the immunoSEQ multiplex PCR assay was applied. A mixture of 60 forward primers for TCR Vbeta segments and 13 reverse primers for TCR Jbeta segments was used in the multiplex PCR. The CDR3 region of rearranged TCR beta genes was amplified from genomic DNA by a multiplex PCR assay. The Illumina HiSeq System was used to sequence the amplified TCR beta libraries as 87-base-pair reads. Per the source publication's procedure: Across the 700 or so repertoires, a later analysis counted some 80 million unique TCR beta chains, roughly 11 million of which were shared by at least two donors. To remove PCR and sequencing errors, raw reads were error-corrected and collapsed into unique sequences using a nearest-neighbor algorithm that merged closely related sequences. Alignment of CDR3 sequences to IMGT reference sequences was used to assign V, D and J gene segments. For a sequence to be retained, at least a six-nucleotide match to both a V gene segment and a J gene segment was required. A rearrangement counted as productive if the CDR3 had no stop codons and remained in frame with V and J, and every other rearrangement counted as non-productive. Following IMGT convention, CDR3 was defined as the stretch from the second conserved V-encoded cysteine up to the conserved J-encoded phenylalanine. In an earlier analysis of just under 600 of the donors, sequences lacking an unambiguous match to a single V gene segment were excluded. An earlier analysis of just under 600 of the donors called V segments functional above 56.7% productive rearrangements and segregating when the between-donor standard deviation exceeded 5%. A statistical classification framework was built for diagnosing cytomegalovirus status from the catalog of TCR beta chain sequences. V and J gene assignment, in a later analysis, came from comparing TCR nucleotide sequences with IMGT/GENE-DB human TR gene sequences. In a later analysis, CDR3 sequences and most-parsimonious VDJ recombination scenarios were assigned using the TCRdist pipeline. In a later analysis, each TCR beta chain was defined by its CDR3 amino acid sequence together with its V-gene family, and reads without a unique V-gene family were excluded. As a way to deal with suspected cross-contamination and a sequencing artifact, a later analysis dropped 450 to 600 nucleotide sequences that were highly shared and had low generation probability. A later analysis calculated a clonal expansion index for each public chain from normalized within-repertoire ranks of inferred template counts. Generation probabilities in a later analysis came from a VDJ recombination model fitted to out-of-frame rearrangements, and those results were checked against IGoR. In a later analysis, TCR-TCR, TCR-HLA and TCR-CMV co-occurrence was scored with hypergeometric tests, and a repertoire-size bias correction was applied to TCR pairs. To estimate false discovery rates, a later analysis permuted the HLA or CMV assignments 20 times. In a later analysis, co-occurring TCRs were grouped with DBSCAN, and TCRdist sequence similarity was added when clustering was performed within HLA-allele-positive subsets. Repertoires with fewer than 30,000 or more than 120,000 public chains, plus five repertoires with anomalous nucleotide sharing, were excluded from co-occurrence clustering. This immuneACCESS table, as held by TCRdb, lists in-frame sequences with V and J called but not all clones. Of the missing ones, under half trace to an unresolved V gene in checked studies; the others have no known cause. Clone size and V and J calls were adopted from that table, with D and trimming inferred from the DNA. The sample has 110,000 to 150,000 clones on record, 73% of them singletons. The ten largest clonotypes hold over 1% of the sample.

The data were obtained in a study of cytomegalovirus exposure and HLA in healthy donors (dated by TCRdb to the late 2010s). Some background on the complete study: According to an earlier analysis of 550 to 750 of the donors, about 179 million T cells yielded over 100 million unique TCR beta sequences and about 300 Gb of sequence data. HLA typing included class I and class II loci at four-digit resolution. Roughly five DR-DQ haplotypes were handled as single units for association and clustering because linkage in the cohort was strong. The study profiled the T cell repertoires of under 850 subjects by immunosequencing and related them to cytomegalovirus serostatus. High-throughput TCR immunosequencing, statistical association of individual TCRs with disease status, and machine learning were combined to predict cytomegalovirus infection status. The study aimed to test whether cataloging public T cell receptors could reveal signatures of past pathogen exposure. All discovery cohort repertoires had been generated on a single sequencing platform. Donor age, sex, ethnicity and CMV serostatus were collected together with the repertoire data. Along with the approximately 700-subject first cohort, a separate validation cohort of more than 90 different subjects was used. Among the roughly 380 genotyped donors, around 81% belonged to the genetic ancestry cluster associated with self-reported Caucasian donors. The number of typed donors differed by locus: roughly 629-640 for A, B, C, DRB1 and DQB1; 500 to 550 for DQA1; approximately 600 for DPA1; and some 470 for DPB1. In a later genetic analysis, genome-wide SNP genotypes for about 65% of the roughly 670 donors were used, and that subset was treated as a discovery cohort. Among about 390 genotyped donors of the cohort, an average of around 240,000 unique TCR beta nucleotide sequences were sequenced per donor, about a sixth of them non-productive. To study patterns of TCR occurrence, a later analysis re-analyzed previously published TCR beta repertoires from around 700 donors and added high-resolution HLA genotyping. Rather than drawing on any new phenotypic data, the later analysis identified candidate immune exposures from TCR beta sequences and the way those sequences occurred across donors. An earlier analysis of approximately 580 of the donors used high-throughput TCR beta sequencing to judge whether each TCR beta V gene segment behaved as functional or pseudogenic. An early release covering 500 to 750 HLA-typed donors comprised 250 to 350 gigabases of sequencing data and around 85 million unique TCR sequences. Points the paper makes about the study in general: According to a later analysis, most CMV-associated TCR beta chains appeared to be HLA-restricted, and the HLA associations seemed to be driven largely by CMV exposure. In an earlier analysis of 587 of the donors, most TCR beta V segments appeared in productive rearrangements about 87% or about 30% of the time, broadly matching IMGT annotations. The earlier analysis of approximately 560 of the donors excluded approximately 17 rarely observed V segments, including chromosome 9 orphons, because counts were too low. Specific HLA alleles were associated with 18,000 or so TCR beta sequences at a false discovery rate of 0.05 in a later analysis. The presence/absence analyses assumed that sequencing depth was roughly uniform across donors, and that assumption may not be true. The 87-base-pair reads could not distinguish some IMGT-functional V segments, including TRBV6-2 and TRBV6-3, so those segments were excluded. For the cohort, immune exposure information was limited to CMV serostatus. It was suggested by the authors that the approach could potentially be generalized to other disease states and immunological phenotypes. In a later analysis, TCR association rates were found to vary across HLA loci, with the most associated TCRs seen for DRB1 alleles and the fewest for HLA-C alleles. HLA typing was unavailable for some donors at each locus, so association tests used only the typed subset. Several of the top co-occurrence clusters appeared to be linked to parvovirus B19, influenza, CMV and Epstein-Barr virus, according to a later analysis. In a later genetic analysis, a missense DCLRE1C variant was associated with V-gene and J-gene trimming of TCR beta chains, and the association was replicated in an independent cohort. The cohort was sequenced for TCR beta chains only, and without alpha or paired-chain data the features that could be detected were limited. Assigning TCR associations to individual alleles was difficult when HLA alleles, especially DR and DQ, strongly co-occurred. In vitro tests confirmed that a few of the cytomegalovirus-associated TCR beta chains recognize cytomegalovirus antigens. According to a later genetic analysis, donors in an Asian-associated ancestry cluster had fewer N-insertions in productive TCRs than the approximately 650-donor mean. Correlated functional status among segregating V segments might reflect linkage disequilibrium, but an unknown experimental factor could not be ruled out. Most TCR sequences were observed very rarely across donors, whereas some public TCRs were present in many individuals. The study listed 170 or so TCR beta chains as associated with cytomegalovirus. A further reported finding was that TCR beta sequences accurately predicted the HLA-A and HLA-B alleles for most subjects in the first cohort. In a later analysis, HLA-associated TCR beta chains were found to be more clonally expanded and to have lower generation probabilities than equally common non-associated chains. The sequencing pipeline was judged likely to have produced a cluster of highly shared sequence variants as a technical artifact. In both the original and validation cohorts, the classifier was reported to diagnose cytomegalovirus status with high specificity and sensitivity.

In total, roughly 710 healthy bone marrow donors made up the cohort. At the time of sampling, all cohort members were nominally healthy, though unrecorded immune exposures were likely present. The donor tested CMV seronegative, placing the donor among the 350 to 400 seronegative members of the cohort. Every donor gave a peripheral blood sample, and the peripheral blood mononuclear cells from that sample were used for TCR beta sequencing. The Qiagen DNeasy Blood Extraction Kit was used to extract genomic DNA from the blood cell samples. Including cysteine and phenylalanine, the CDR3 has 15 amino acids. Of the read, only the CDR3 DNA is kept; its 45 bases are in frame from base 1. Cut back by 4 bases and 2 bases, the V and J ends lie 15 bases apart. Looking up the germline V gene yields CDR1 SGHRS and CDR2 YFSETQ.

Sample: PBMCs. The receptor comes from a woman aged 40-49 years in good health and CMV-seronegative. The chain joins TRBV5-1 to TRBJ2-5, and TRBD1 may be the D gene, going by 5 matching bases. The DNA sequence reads TGCGCCAGCAGCACACAGGCTACAACTCAAGAGACCCAGTACTTC. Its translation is CASSTQATTQETQYF.